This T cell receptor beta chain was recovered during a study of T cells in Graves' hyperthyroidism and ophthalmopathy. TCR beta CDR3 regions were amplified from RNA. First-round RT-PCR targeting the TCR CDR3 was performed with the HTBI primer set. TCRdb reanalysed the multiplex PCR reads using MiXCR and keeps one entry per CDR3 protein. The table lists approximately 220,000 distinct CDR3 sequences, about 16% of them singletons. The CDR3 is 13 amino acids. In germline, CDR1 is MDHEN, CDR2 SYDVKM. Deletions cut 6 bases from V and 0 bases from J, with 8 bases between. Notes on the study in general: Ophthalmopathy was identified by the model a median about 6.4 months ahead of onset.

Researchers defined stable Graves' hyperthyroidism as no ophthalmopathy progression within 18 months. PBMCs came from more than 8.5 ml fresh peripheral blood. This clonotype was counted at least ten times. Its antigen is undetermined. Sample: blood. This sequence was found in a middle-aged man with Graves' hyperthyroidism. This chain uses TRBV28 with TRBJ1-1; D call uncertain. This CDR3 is CASRLDMNTEAFF. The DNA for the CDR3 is TGTGCCAGCAGACTCGACATGAACACTGAAGCTTTCTTT.